Each of the 4 T cell receptor beta chains below was sequenced from the same sample in a study of identifying expanded T cells in peripheral blood (dated by TCRdb to between 2019 and 2020). The method behind the library was the immunoSEQ multiplex PCR assay. TCRdb took this table from immuneACCESS and kept in-frame rearrangements with V and J called. Such tables lack part of the clones; where checked against another copy, unresolved V genes explain under half of the gap, and the rest is unexplained. This sample is represented by some 100,000 clones; less than 90% of them were singletons. The ten largest account for just under 8.5% of the sample. The sequencing input was blood. These receptors were taken from a person between 18 and 75 years old in good health.

This clone was seen a single time. The chain joins TRBV6-1 to TRBJ1-5, with unresolved D. V lost 2 bases to trimming and J lost 6 bases, with 17 bases between them. The germline gives CDR1 MNHNS, CDR2 SASEGT. There are 16 residues in the CDR3. The CDR3 loop reads CASSELVAQEGQPQHF. The CDR3 DNA is TGTGCCAGCAGTGAATTAGTGGCGCAGGAAGGTCAGCCCCAGCATTTT.

This clone was counted a single time. This chain connects TRBV5-1 to TRBJ2-3; 10 positions agree with TRBD1. The CDR3 sequence is 15 residues long. CDR1 is SGHRS, CDR2 YFSETQ, per germline. Losses at the gene ends were 5 bases for V and 4 bases for J; bases not matched to a gene: 7. This chain's CDR3 is CASREGQGSSDTQYF. Here the CDR3 DNA reads TGCGCCAGCAGGGAGGGACAGGGGTCGTCAGATACGCAGTATTTT.

Written as DNA, the CDR3 is TGTGCCAGCTCACCACCGAGCAAAGGAAACACTGAAGCTTTCTTT. It codes for CASSPPSKGNTEAFF. The V call is TRBV18, the J call TRBJ1-1, with unresolved D. Germline CDR1 KGHSH, CDR2 LQKENI. V lost 0 bases and J 2 bases, leaving 10 bases between the germline ends. The CDR3 sequence is 15 residues long.

The rearrangement uses TRBV11-1 and TRBJ2-7, with unresolved D. Germline lookup yields CDR1 SGHAT and CDR2 FQDESV (reference sequence). V was shortened by 5 bases and J by 0 bases, with 8 bases between the two germline ends. The CDR3 covers 13 residues. The CDR3 nucleotides are TGTGCCAGCAGCCCCGGTCGCTCCTACGAGCAGTACTTC. It yields the protein CASSPGRSYEQYF. The whole variable domain, remainder taken from reference TRBV11-1 and TRBJ2-7, is EAEVAQSPRYKITEKSQAVAFWCDPISGHATLYWYRQILGQGPELLVQFQDESVVDDSQLPKDRFSAERLKGVDSTLKIQPAELGDSAMYLCASSPGRSYEQYFGPGTRLTVT.